The sequence of this TCR beta chain was determined in a study of Ad26.COV2.S vaccination and SARS-CoV-2 variants. Whole-study context: Each vaccinee took Ad26.COV2.S intramuscularly, once or twice 56 days apart. Study-wide findings and caveats: Participants given vaccine showed non-spike TCR breadth similar to that of placebo recipients.

The CDR3 is 15 amino acids. Germline V lookup: CDR1 SGHRS, CDR2 YFSETQ. The junction had 8 bases not matched to a gene; V was cut back by 4 bases and J by 7 bases. Stated treatment: 15 to 20 received Ad26.COV2.S at low or high dose, single or two shots; 5 received placebo; per-sample allocation not given. Sampling happened 63 days after the first vaccine or placebo injection. Built on an Ad26 vector, the vaccine expressed Wuhan-strain SARS-CoV-2 spike. Clones were read by immunoSEQ multiplex PCR, and TCRdb kept only the in-frame ones, dropping some. Altogether around 450,000 clones are present, 88% being singletons, with the ten largest covering about 3.6%. With regard to this clone: The antigen is unknown.

Sequencing used peripheral blood, obtained in a trial of Ad26.COV2.S vaccine versus placebo. The V gene is TRBV5-1, the J gene TRBJ1-4; 9 nucleotides line up with TRBD1. The TCR was taken from a person aged 18 to 59 who received the Ad26.COV2.S COVID-19 vaccine or a placebo. In DNA, the CDR3 is TGCGCCAGCAGCCGCGTGGGACAGGGAAGTGAAAAACTGTTTTTT. Its translation is CASSRVGQGSEKLFF.